The 28 T cell receptor beta chains presented below share a single source sample, sequenced in a study of T cells in Graves' hyperthyroidism and ophthalmopathy (dated by TCRdb to about 2019). The library relied on multiplex PCR. Reads for this sample came from an Illumina HiSeq 2000. Amplification of TCR beta CDR3 regions was carried out from RNA transcripts. A first-round RT-PCR of the TCR CDR3 used the HTBI primer set with the Qiagen OneStep RT-PCR kit. TCRdb trimmed the raw reads at Q25, called clones with MiXCR and kept productive beta chains. Rows merge per CDR3 protein into single entries with the most common DNA and genes. Within this sample are roughly 200,000 distinct CDR3 sequences, with 17% of them counted one time only. The leading ten clones occupy about 50% of the sample. Sequencing was carried out using blood. The receptors here all came from a woman aged 45-65 years with Graves' hyperthyroidism.

This clonotype showed up many times. This chain uses TRBV6-1 with TRBJ1-5; 7 bases are shared with TRBD1. V was clipped by 5 bases and J by 0 bases; unmatched bases: 7. Looked up from germline, CDR1 is MNHNS and CDR2 is SASEGT. This CDR3 contains 16 residues. CDR3 region: CASSKTGMYSNQPQHF. The CDR3 DNA follows: TGTGCCAGCAGTAAGACAGGGATGTATAGCAATCAGCCCCAGCATTTT.

This clonotype was found many times. The chain links TRBV20-1 to TRBJ2-3; D remains ambiguous. The CDR3 is 13 amino acids. CDR1 and CDR2 (germline): DFQATT, SNEGSKA (reference sequence). Trimming removed 6 bases from V and 9 bases from J, with 19 bases in between. The CDR3 sequence: CSAPLGRAHTQYF. In nucleotides, the CDR3 is TGCAGTGCCCCCTTGGGTAGGGCGCACACGCAGTATTTT.

This clonotype was seen many times. The DNA of the CDR3 is TGTGCCAGCAGCACAACCCAGGGGGCCCCGAACACTGAAGCTTTCTTT. It translates to CASSTTQGAPNTEAFF. This rearrangement joins TRBV7-2 to TRBJ1-1, with 8 bases identical to TRBD1. V was pared by 5 bases and J by 1 base, with 9 bases of the junction left unmatched. From germline, CDR1 is SGHTA and CDR2 FQGNSA. The CDR3 runs to 16 residues.

This clonotype was seen repeatedly, ten times or more. The CDR3 bases are TGTGCCAGCAGAAACTACGAGTCAAATCTTAATGAAAAACTGTTTTTT. Translating it yields CASRNYESNLNEKLFF. The V call is TRBV6-1, the J call TRBJ1-4; D not resolved. Germline V gene data show CDR1 as MNHNS and CDR2 as SASEGT. CDR3 length: 16 residues. V shed 6 bases and J shed 4 bases, with 18 bases lying between them.

This clonotype was counted only a few times. The chain couples TRBV4-2 to TRBJ2-7; D remains ambiguous. Germline assignment: CDR1 LGHNA and CDR2 YNFKEQ. With 7 bases removed from V and 4 bases from J, the gap between germline ends came to 11 bases. The CDR3 totals 12 residues. The CDR3 loop is CASMTTAYEQYF. The CDR3 DNA reads TGTGCCAGCATGACGACCGCATACGAGCAGTACTTC.

The rearrangement joins TRBV6-5 to TRBJ2-3; D possibly matches TRBD1 or TRBD2 (5 bases each). Germline CDR1 and CDR2: MNHEY and SVGAGI. The CDR3 covers 14 residues. The V end lost 2 bases, the J end lost 2 bases, and 8 bases lay between the germline ends. The DNA of the CDR3 is TGTGCCAGCAGTTACGGGGGTACCACAGATACGCAGTATTTT. It encodes CASSYGGTTDTQYF.

This clonotype was seen repeatedly, ten times or more. The CDR3 spells CATRTTGQNYGYTF. The CDR3 nucleotides read TGTGCCACACGGACTACCGGACAGAACTATGGCTACACCTTC. The gene calls are TRBV27 and TRBJ1-2; D is perhaps TRBD1 (6 bases). Trimming removed 10 bases at V and 2 bases at J, with 17 bases between. The CDR3 has 14 residues. Germline values: CDR1 MNHEY, CDR2 SMNVEV (reference sequence).

Many counts were recorded for this clonotype. The chain links TRBV14 to TRBJ2-1; 10 bases are a match to TRBD2. Germline V gene lookup returns CDR1 SGHDN and CDR2 FVKESK. The CDR3 covers 16 residues. The V gene end was trimmed by 4 bases and the J gene end by 8 bases; junction bases not matched to a gene: 11. The CDR3 is CASSRPGASGSYEQFF. The CDR3 DNA is TGTGCCAGCAGCCGACCTGGGGCTAGCGGGAGCTATGAGCAGTTCTTC.

This clonotype was recorded many times. The rearrangement uses TRBV11-2 and TRBJ2-7; a possible D gene is TRBD1 (5 bases). Germline assignment: CDR1 SGHAT and CDR2 FQNNGV. The CDR3 totals 20 residues. The V end was cut by 2 bases, the J end by 4 bases, with 30 bases between. The CDR3 here is CASSLSLGQSGPRAQYEQYF. The CDR3, as DNA: TGTGCCAGCAGCTTATCGTTAGGACAATCGGGCCCAAGGGCCCAATACGAGCAGTACTTC.

This clonotype was seen ten or more times. J is TRBJ2-7 and V is TRBV5-1; 10 bases map to TRBD2. Germline V gene lookup returns CDR1 SGHRS and CDR2 YFSETQ. V trimming: 4 bases; J trimming: 6 bases; junction bases outside the gene matches: 7. The CDR3 totals 14 residues. CDR3 in amino acids: CASSPPSGSREQYF. CDR3 bases: TGCGCCAGCAGCCCACCTAGCGGGAGCCGCGAGCAGTACTTC.

Many counts were recorded for this clonotype. The chain links TRBV25-1 to TRBJ2-1; 7 positions agree with TRBD2. V was clipped by 1 base and J by 6 bases; unmatched bases: 12. The CDR3 length is 17 residues. CDR1 and CDR2 (germline): MGHDK, SYGVNS. In DNA form, the CDR3 reads TGTGCCAGCAGTGAATCCTCCGGGGCGGGAGAACCCAATGAGCAGTTCTTC. Translation gives CASSESSGAGEPNEQFF.

A note on this clonotype: This may be a read error: a much more frequent sequence differs by one nucleotide. The chain carries TRBV6-5 and TRBJ1-1; D possibly corresponds to TRBD1 (5 bases). The CDR3 is 15 amino acids. In germline, CDR1 is MNHEY, CDR2 SVGAGI. The CDR3 DNA sequence: TGTGCCGGCAGTTTTCCAGGGCAGGCCAACACTGAAGCTTTCTTT. Protein sequence: CAGSFPGQANTEAFF.

This clonotype was found a few times. The chain employs TRBV27 and TRBJ1-1, with a possible D match to TRBD1 (6 bases). The V end lost 3 bases, the J end lost 0 bases, and 14 bases lay between the germline ends. The CDR3 is 16 residues long. Germline CDR1 reads MNHEY; CDR2 reads SMNVEV (reference sequence). The CDR3: CASSFQGTLLNTEAFF. CDR3 coding DNA: TGTGCCAGCAGTTTCCAGGGGACACTTCTGAACACTGAAGCTTTCTTT.

In this sample, this clonotype turned up a few times. The V and J genes are TRBV7-9 and TRBJ2-2; D gene unclear. This CDR3 spans 13 amino acids. V lost 7 bases and J 0 bases, leaving 6 bases between the germline ends. The germline CDR1 and CDR2 sequences are SEHNR and FQNEAQ (reference sequence). The DNA for the CDR3 is TGTGCCAGCACCCCCGCGAACACCGGGGAGCTGTTTTTT. Its translation: CASTPANTGELFF.

In its sample, this clonotype was seen many times. This chain uses TRBV3-1 with TRBJ1-2; 7 positions agree with TRBD1. Germline assignment: CDR1 LGHDT and CDR2 YNNKEL (reference sequence). The CDR3 loop spans 15 amino acids. Unmatched junction bases numbered 7, after V lost 2 bases and J lost 4 bases. The CDR3 is CASSQFSGQSYGYTF. For the CDR3, the DNA is TGTGCCAGCAGCCAATTCTCGGGACAGTCCTATGGCTACACCTTC.

The V call is TRBV19, the J call TRBJ2-5; D perhaps matches TRBD2 (6 bases). Germline V CDR1 and CDR2: LNHDA, SQIVND (reference sequence). V was cut by 5 bases and J by 0 bases, with 13 bases left in between. The CDR3 is 15 residues long. The CDR3 nucleotides read TGTGCCAGTAGTGTTGGCGGGACCGACCAAGAGACCCAGTACTTC. Its translation is CASSVGGTDQETQYF.

This clonotype was detected many times. V is TRBV7-8 and J is TRBJ1-5, with D possibly matching TRBD1 (5 bases). V lost 5 bases and J 6 bases, leaving 17 bases between the germline ends. Germline loops: CDR1 SGHVS, CDR2 FQNEAQ. The CDR3 loop spans 15 amino acids. CDR3 coding DNA: TGTGCCAGCAGCGTAGATTTGGGTGGGGGTCAGCCCCAGCATTTT. Its protein is CASSVDLGGGQPQHF.

In this sample, this clonotype turned up many times. The V call is TRBV27, the J call TRBJ2-7; D is unclear. Germline CDR1 MNHEY, CDR2 SMNVEV (reference sequence). CDR3 length equals 16 residues. V lost 5 bases and J 2 bases, leaving 19 bases between the germline ends. CDR3 DNA: TGTGCCAGCAGTCAAAAAGGTGCGACTGGTACCTACGAGCAGTACTTC. Protein product: CASSQKGATGTYEQYF.

This clonotype was seen at least ten times. The chain recombines TRBV11-3 with TRBJ2-7; D gene uncertain. Trimming removed 1 base at V and 7 bases at J, with 5 bases between. The CDR3 length is 11 residues. Germline V lookup: CDR1 SGHNT, CDR2 YENEEA. DNA for the CDR3: TGTGCCAGCAGCTTAGTAAGGGAGCAGTACTTC. This gives the protein CASSLVREQYF.

With respect to this clonotype: Sequence at one end of the junction differs from germline and may be a read error. This sequence joins TRBV11-1 and TRBJ2-1; TRBD2 aligns across 8 bases. The CDR3 has 15 amino acids. Germline CDR1 reads SGHAT; CDR2 reads FQDESV (reference sequence). CDR3: CASSQDAGGYNEQFF. DNA of the CDR3: TGCGCCAGCAGCCAAGACGCGGGAGGATACAATGAGCAGTTCTTC.

Ten or more counts support this clonotype. The chain recombines TRBV3-1 with TRBJ2-3; D possibly matches TRBD1 or TRBD2 (5 bases each). Germline-derived CDR1 and CDR2 are LGHDT and YNNKEL (reference sequence). CDR3 length equals 13 residues. Trimming took 1 base from V and 6 from J, leaving 8 bases between them. CDR3 sequence (DNA): TGTGCCAGCAGCCAAGGAGGGGTGGATACGCAGTATTTT. As protein: CASSQGGVDTQYF.

In its sample, this clonotype was seen many times. The rearrangement uses TRBV5-8 and TRBJ2-7, with 8 bases that match TRBD2. J lost 3 bases, V lost 4 bases, and 3 bases had no gene match. CDR1 is SGHTS, CDR2 YDEGEE, per germline. This CDR3 comprises 13 residues. In nucleotides, the CDR3 is TGTGCCAGCAGCCCCGGGGGGGGCTACGAGCAGTACTTC. It yields the protein CASSPGGGYEQYF.

The chain is built from TRBV3-1 and TRBJ2-7, with TRBD1 matching over 8 bases. This CDR3 has 15 amino acids. Trimming removed 4 bases from V and 5 bases from J; junction bases left unmatched: 10. The germline gives CDR1 LGHDT, CDR2 YNNKEL (reference sequence). The DNA of the CDR3 is TGTGCCAGCAGCCCTAGGGGACAGGCACGCCACGAGCAGTACTTC. It translates to CASSPRGQARHEQYF.

The rearrangement joins TRBV10-3 to TRBJ2-1, with D uncertain. Germline CDR1 and CDR2: ENHRY and SYGVKD. The CDR3 consists of 13 residues. Deletions cut 7 bases from V and 2 bases from J, with 9 bases between. The CDR3 coding sequence is TGTGCCATCAACGTCGACCCCTACAATGAGCAGTTCTTC. Protein product: CAINVDPYNEQFF.

The chain uses TRBV20-1 and TRBJ2-2; the match to TRBD2 covers 9 bases. Per the germline V gene, CDR1 is DFQATT and CDR2 is SNEGSKA (reference sequence). J was trimmed by 4 bases and V by 3 bases; bases with no gene match: 6. The CDR3 is 15 amino acids. CDR3 loop: CSARRLADLTGELFF. The CDR3 nucleotides are TGCAGTGCTAGGAGACTAGCGGATCTCACCGGGGAGCTGTTTTTT.

In its sample, this clonotype was seen a few times. The rearrangement links TRBV4-1 to TRBJ2-4; tentatively, D is TRBD2 (5 bases). Germline-derived CDR1 and CDR2 are MGHRA and YSYEKL. Between the trimmed V and J ends, which lost 0 bases and 8 bases, there was a span of 14 bases. The CDR3 covers 15 residues. The CDR3 DNA follows: TGCGCCAGCAGCCAAGAGAAGCGGCTCGGGGACATTCAGTACTTC. Amino acid sequence: CASSQEKRLGDIQYF.

J is TRBJ1-5 and V is TRBV3-1, with D possibly matching TRBD1 (5 bases). The V gene lost 3 bases and the J gene lost 3 bases, with 9 bases spanning the gap. From germline, CDR1 is LGHDT and CDR2 YNNKEL (reference sequence). The CDR3 loop spans 14 amino acids. CDR3 bases: TGTGCCAGCAGCCAGGAGGGGAACAATCAGCCCCAGCATTTT. Its protein product is CASSQEGNNQPQHF. Complete variable domain (other parts from reference TRBV3-1 and TRBJ1-5): DTAVSQTPKYLVTQMGNDKSIKCEQNLGHDTMYWYKQDSKKFLKIMFSYNNKELIINETVPNRFSPKSPDKAHLNLHINSLELGDSAVYFCASSQEGNNQPQHFGDGTRLSIL.

This clonotype was observed a handful of times. The chain employs TRBV27 and TRBJ2-1, with unresolved D. The CDR3 covers 11 residues. Germline V gene lookup returns CDR1 MNHEY and CDR2 SMNVEV (reference sequence). The ends were cut back, 5 bases at V and 10 bases at J, with 9 bases in the middle. CDR3 nucleotide sequence: TGTGCCAGCAGTCGTCGTAGAGAGCAGTTCTTC. Protein sequence: CASSRRREQFF.